The 9 T cell receptor beta chains reported below all come from one sample, sequenced in a study of radiation and T cells in renal cell carcinoma. Stated time point: blood 4 weeks post-SBRT, at nephrectomy. Sample treatment: 15 Gy SBRT to primary tumor, nephrectomy 4 weeks later. TCRdb's table, derived via immunoSEQ multiplex PCR, lists solely in-frame clones and lacks some. In the table there are 130,000 to 150,000 clones, 75% to 90% of which are singletons. This sample comprised blood, obtained from a patient whose treatment included radiotherapy and nephrectomy. All receptors come from a woman aged 50 to 60 with renal cell carcinoma.

The V call is TRBV7-2, the J call TRBJ2-3; maybe TRBD2 (6 bases). CDR1 SGHTA and CDR2 FQGNSA come from the germline V gene. The V end was cut by 5 bases, the J end by 6 bases, with 18 bases between. The length of the CDR3 is 15 residues. CDR3 loop: CASSPARTIPDTQYF. The CDR3, as DNA: TGTGCCAGCAGCCCCGCCCGGACTATCCCGGATACGCAGTATTTT.

This clone was seen a few times. The chain couples TRBV4-3 to TRBJ2-5; D tentatively reads TRBD1 or TRBD2 (7 bases each). The CDR3 consists of 16 residues. From germline, CDR1 is LGHNA and CDR2 YSLEER. V lost 5 bases and J lost 5, with 21 bases in between. The CDR3 coding sequence is TGCGCCAGCAGCTTACAAGCGGGACAGCCGGGGGAGACCCAGTACTTC. Protein: CASSLQAGQPGETQYF.

Note on this clone: This likely reflects a read error, since a far larger clone is one base away. The J gene is TRBJ1-5, the V gene TRBV5-8; 8 bases agree with TRBD1. Germline V gives CDR1 SGHTS, CDR2 YDEGEE. The V and J ends lost 2 bases and 1 base, in that order; junction bases with no gene match: 2. The CDR3 runs to 15 residues. CDR3 DNA: TGTGCCAGCAGCTTAGGACAGGGAAGCAATCAGCCCCAGCATTTT. Translating it yields CASSLGQGSNQPQHF.

The chain links TRBV6-5 to TRBJ1-1; a possible D gene is TRBD1 (5 bases). Trimming cost V 8 bases and J 0 bases, with 16 bases left between them. CDR3 size: 15 residues. Germline V lookup: CDR1 MNHEY, CDR2 SVGAGI. Here the CDR3 DNA reads TGTGCCAGCCATCAACGGGAGGGGATGAACACTGAAGCTTTCTTT. This encodes CASHQREGMNTEAFF.

The rearrangement uses TRBV9 and TRBJ2-1; TRBD2 matches 10 bases. V shed 3 bases and J 7 bases; nucleotides not matched to a gene: 10. Germline loops: CDR1 SGDLS, CDR2 YYNGEE. The CDR3 extends over 16 amino acids. The CDR3 bases are TGTGCCAGCAGCGCCAGCGGGAGGGCCCTCGAGAATGAGCAGTTCTTC. Translating it yields CASSASGRALENEQFF.

The chain is built from TRBV5-6 and TRBJ1-1, with TRBD1 matching 9 bases. CDR1 is SGHDT and CDR2 is YYEEEE in the germline V gene. The junction had 5 bases not matched to a gene; V was cut back by 4 bases and J by 4 bases. The CDR3 has 14 amino acids. This CDR3 is CASSGTGIITEAFF. The CDR3 DNA sequence: TGTGCCAGCAGCGGGACAGGGATCATCACTGAAGCTTTCTTT.

The rearrangement joins TRBV11-1 to TRBJ1-2; TRBD1 aligns across 7 bases. This CDR3 region has 12 residues. CDR1 is SGHAT, CDR2 FQDESV, per germline (reference sequence). The junction had 5 bases not matched to a gene; V was cut back by 5 bases and J by 8 bases. The CDR3 DNA reads as TGTGCCAGCAGCACCGACAGGGAAGGCTACACCTTC. It is translated as CASSTDREGYTF.

The genes are TRBV6-5 and TRBJ2-5; tentatively, D is TRBD2 (6 bases). Germline V gives CDR1 MNHEY, CDR2 SVGAGI. Deletions cut 11 bases from V and 5 bases from J, with 15 bases between. The length of the CDR3 is 12 residues. The CDR3 nucleotides are TGTGCCCTGGGGACTGGGGGTGAGACCCAGTACTTC. It translates to CALGTGGETQYF.

J is TRBJ2-1 and V is TRBV4-3, with D uncertain. The CDR3 is made up of 14 amino acids. Germline V gene lookup returns CDR1 LGHNA and CDR2 YSLEER. The V gene lost 1 base and the J gene lost 8 bases, with 12 bases spanning the gap. The CDR3 DNA sequence: TGCGCCAGCAGCCAAGTCGTGTCCGGGCATGAGCAGTTCTTC. Translated, it gives CASSQVVSGHEQFF.